This T cell receptor beta chain was found in a study of Graves' ophthalmopathy and Graves' hyperthyroidism. The overall study: Peripheral blood was obtained at first diagnosis, ahead of any treatment.

For repertoire sequencing, the TCR beta CDR3 regions were amplified from RNA transcripts. The authors performed first-round RT-PCR with HTBI primers and then a second-round multiplex PCR. TCRdb re-derived calls from the multiplex PCR reads in MiXCR, one entry per CDR3 protein. The table lists hundreds of thousands of distinct CDR3 sequences, more than 20% of them singletons. Concerning this clonotype itself: No antigen is known for it.

Other autoimmune diseases, uncontrolled infections, pregnancy or lactation led to the exclusion of patients. V shed 6 bases and J shed 2 bases, with 14 bases lying between them. CDR1 and CDR2 from the germline V gene are MNHEY and SVGEGT. CDR3 length: 14 amino acids. Notes on the study in general: Also, most clonotypes expanded in the thyroid above 0.001 frequency appeared in blood.

Specimen: peripheral blood. The source is a woman under 30 with stable Graves' hyperthyroidism. The rearrangement uses TRBV6-2 or TRBV6-3 and TRBJ2-7; D gene ambiguous. CDR3 region: CASRRNPGAYEQYF. The CDR3 bases are TGTGCCAGCAGACGAAACCCCGGCGCCTACGAGCAGTACTTC.